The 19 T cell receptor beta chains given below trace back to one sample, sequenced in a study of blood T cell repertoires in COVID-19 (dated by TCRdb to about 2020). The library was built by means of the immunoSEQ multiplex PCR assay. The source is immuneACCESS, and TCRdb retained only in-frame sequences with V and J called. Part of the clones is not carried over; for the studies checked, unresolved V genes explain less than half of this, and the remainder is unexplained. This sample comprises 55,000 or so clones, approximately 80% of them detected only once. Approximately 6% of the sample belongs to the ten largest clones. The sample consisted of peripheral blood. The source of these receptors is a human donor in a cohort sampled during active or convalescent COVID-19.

The CDR3: CASSLRLGLFEQYF. The CDR3 nucleotides are TGCGCCAGCAGCCTCCGGTTGGGGCTTTTCGAGCAGTACTTC. The V gene is TRBV4-1, the J gene TRBJ2-7; perhaps TRBD1 as D (5 bases). This CDR3 region has 14 residues. CDR1 is MGHRA, CDR2 YSYEKL, per germline. Between the trimmed V and J ends, which lost 4 bases and 6 bases, there was a span of 16 bases.

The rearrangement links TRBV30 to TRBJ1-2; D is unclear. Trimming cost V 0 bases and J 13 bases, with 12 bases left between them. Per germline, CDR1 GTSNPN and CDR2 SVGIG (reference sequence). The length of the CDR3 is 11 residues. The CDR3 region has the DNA TGTGCCTGGAGTGTAAACGGTGGAGGCACCTTC. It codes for CAWSVNGGGTF.

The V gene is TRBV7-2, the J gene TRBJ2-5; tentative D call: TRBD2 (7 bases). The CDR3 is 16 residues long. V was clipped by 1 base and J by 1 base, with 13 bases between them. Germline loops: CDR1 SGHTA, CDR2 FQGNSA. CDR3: CASSLGGGGGQETQYF. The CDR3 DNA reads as TGTGCCAGCAGCTTAGGAGGGGGAGGGGGCCAAGAGACCCAGTACTTC.

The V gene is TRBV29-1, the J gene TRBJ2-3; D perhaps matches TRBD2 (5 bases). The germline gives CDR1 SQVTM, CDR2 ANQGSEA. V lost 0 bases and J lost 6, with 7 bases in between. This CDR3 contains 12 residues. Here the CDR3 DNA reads TGCAGCGTTGAAGAGCGCGGGGATACGCAGTATTTT. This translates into CSVEERGDTQYF.

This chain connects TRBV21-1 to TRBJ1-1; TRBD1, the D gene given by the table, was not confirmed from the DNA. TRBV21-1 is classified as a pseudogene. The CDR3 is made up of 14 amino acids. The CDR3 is CASRHWGLNTEAFF. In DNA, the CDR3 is TGTGCCAGCAGACACTGGGGGCTGAACACTGAAGCTTTCTTT.

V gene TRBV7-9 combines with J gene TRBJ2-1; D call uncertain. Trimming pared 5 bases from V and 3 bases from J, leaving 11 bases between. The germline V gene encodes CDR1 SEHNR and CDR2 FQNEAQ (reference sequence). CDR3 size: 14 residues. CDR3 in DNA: TGTGCCAGCAGCCCAGATCTAGGCTACAATGAGCAGTTCTTC. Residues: CASSPDLGYNEQFF.

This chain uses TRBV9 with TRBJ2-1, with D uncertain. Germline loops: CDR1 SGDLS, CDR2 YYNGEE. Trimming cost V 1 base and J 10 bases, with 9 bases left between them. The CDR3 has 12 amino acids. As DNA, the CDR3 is TGTGCCAGCAGCGTAACCCGGTCAGAGCAGTTCTTC. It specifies CASSVTRSEQFF.

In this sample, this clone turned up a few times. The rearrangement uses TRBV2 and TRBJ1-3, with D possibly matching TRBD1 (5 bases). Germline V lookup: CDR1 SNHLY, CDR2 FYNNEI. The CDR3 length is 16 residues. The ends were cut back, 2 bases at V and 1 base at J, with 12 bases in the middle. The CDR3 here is CASSEWGGTSGNTIYF. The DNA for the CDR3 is TGTGCCAGCAGTGAATGGGGGGGAACTTCTGGAAACACCATATATTTT.

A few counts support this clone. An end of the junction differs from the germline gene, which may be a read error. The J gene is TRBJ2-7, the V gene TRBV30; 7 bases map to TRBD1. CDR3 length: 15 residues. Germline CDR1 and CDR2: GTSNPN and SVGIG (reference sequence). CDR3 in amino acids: CAWSAPGTASSEQYF. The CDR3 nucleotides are TGTGCCTGGAGTGCCCCCGGGACAGCCTCCTCCGAGCAGTACTTC.

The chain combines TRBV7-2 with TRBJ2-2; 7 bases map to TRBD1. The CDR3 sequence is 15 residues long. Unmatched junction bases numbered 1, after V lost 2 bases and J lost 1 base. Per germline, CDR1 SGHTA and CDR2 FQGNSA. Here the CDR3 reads CASSLNRGNTGELFF. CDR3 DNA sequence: TGTGCCAGCAGCTTAAACAGGGGGAACACCGGGGAGCTGTTTTTT.

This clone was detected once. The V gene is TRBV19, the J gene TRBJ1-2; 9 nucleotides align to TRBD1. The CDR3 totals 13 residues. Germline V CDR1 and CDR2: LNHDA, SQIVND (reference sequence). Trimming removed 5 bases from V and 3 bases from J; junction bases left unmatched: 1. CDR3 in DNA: TGTGCCAGTAGTTGGACAGGGGACTATGGCTACACCTTC. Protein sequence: CASSWTGDYGYTF.

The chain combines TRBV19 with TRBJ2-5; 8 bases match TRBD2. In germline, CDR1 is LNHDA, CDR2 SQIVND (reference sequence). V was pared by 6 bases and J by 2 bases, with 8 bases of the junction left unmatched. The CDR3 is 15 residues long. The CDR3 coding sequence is TGTGCCAGTAGATTGACTAGCGTCTCACAAGAGACCCAGTACTTC. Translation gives CASRLTSVSQETQYF.

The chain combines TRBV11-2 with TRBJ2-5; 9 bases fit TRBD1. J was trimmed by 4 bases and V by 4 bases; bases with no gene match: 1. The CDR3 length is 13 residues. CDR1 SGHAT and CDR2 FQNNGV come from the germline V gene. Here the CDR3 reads CASSYRGLETQYF. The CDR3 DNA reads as TGTGCCAGCAGCTACAGGGGGCTAGAGACCCAGTACTTC.

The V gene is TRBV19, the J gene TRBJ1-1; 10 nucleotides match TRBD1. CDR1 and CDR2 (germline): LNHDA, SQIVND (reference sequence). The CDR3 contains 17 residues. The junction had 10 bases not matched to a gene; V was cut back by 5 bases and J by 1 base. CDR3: CASSSRTGGLANTEAFF. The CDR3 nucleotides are TGTGCCAGTAGTTCCCGGACAGGGGGGCTGGCGAACACTGAAGCTTTCTTT. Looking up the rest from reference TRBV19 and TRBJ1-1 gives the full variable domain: DGGITQSPKYLFRKEGQNVTLSCEQNLNHDAMYWYRQDPGQGLRLIYYSQIVNDFQKGDIAEGYSVSREKKESFPLTVTSAQKNPTAFYLCASSSRTGGLANTEAFFGQGTRLTVV.

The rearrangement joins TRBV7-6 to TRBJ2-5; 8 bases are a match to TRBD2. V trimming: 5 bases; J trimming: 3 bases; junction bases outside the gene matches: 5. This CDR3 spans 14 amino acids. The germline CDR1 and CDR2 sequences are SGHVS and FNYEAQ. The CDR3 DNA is TGTGCCAGCAGCCCCATGACTAGCGAAGAGACCCAGTACTTC. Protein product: CASSPMTSEETQYF. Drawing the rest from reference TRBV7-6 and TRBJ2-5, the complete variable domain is GAGVSQSPRYKVTKRGQDVALRCDPISGHVSLYWYRQALGQGPEFLTYFNYEAQQDKSGLPNDRFSAERPEGSISTLTIQRTEQRDSAMYRCASSPMTSEETQYFGPGTRLLVL.

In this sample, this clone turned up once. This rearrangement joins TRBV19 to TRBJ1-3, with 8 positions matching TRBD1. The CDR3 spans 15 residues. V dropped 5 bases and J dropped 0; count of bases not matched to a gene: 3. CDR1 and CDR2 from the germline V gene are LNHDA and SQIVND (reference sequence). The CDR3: CASSSTGGSGNTIYF. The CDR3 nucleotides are TGTGCCAGTAGTTCCACAGGGGGCTCTGGAAACACCATATATTTT.

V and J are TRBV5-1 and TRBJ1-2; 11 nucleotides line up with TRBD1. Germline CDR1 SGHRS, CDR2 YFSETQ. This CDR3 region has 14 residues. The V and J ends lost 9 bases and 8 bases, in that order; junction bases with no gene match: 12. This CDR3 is CATAAGDRGYGYTF. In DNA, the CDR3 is TGCGCCACCGCGGCTGGGGACAGGGGGTACGGCTACACCTTC.

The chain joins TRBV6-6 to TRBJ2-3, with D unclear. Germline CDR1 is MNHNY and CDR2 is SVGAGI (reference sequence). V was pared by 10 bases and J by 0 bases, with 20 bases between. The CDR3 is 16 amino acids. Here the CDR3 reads CATIPHTTASTDTQYF. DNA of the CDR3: TGTGCCACCATTCCCCACACGACTGCTAGCACAGATACGCAGTATTTT.

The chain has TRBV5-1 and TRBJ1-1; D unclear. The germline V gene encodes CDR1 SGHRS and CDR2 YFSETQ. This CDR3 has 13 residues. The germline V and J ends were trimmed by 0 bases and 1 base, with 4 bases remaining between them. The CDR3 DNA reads TGCGCCAGCAGCTTGGGCAGGAACACTGAAGCTTTCTTT. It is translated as CASSLGRNTEAFF.